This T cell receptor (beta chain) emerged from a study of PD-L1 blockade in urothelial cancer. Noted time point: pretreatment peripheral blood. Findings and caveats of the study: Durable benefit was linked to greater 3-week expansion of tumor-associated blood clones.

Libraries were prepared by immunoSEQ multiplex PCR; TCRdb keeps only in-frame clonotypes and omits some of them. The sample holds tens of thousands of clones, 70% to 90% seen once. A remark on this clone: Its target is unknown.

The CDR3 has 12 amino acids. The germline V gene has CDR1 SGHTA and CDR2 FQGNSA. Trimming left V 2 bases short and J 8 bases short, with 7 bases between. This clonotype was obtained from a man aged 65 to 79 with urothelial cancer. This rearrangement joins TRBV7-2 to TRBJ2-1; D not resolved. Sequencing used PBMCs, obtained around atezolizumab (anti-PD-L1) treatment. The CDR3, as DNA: TGTGCCAGCAGCTTATTCCTCGATGAGCAGTTCTTC. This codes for CASSLFLDEQFF.